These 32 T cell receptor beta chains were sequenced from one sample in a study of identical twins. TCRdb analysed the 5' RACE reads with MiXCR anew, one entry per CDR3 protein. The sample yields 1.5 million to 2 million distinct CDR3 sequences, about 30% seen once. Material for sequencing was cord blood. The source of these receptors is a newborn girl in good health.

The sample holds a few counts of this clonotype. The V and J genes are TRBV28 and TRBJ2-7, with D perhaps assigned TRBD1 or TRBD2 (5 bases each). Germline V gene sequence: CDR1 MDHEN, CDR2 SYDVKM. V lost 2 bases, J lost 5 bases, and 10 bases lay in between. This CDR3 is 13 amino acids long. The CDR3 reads CASSLIWGNEQYF. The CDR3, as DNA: TGTGCCAGCAGTTTAATCTGGGGGAACGAGCAGTACTTC. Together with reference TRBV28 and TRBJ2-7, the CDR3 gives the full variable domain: DVKVTQSSRYLVKRTGEKVFLECVQDMDHENMFWYRQDPGLGLRLIYFSYDVKMKEKGDIPEGYSVSREKKERFSLILESASTNQTSMYLCASSLIWGNEQYFGPGTRLTVT.

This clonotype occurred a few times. The CDR3: CASSLQGVRYEQYF. CDR3 nucleotide sequence: TGTGCCAGCAGCCTACAGGGGGTTCGCTACGAGCAGTACTTC. The chain uses TRBV14 and TRBJ2-5; TRBD1 matches 8 bases. The DNA end lines up better with TRBJ2-7; the J call may be wrong. CDR1 is SGHDN and CDR2 is FVKESK in the germline V gene. The CDR3 is 14 residues long.

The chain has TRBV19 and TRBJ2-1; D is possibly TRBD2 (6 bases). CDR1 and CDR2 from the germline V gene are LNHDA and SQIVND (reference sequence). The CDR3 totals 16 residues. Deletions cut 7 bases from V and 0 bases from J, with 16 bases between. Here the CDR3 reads CASKPWGGASYNEQFF. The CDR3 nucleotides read TGTGCCAGTAAGCCGTGGGGCGGGGCCTCCTACAATGAGCAGTTCTTC.

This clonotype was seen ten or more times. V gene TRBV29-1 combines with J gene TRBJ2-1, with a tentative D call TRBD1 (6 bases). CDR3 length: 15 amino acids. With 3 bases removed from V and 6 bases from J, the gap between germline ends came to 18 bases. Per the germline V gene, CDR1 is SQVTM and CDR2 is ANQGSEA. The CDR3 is CSVESDRKGPNEQFF. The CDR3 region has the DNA TGCAGCGTTGAGTCTGACAGGAAAGGGCCCAATGAGCAGTTCTTC.

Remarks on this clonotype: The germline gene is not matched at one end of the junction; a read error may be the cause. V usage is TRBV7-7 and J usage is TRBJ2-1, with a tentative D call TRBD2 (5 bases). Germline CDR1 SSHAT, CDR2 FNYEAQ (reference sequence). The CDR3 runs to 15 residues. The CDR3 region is CASSLALGSNNEQFF. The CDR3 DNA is TGTGCTAGCAGCTTAGCGTTGGGCAGTAACAATGAGCAGTTCTTC.

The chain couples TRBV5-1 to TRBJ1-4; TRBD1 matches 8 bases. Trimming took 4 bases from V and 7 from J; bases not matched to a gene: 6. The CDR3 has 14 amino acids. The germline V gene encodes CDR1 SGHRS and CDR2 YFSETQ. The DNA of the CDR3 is TGCGCCAGCAGCCAAAATGGACAGGGTGAAAAACTGTTTTTT. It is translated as CASSQNGQGEKLFF.

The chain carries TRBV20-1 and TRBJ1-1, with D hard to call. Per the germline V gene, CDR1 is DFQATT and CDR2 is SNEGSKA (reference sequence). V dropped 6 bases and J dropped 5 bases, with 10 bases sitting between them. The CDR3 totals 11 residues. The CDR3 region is CSAWSKTEAFF. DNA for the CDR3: TGCAGTGCCTGGTCGAAAACTGAAGCTTTCTTT.

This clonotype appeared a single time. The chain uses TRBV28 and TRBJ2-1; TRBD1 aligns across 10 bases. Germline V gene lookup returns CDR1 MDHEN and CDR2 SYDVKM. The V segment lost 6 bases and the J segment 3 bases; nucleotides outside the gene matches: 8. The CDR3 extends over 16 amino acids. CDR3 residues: CASRRQGAGNYNEQFF. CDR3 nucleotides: TGTGCCAGCAGAAGACAGGGGGCGGGGAACTACAATGAGCAGTTCTTC.

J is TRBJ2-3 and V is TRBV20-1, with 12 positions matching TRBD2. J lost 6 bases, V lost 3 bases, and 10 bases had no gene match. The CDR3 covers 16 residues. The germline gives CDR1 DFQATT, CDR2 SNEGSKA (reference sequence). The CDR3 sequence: CSASPRTSGVPDTQYF. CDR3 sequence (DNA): TGCAGTGCTAGCCCCCGGACTAGCGGGGTTCCGGATACGCAGTATTTT.

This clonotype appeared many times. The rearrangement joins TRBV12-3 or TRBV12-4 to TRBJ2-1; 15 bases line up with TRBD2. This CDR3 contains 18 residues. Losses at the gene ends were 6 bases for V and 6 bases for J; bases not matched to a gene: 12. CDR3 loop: CASSPPRTSGREVNEQFF. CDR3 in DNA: TGTGCCAGCAGCCCTCCAAGGACTAGCGGGAGGGAAGTCAATGAGCAGTTCTTC.

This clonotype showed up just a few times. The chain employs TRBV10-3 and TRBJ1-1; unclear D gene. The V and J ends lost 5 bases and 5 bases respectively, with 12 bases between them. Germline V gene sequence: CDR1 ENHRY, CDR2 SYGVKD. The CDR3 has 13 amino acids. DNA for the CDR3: TGTGCCATCAGTTTAGGACGGGAGACTGAAGCTTTCTTT. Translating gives CAISLGRETEAFF.

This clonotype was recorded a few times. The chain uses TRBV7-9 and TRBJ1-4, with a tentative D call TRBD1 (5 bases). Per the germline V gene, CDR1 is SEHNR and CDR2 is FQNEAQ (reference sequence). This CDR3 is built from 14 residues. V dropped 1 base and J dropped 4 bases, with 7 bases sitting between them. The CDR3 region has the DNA TGTGCCAGCAGCTTAGGACAGCATAATGAAAAACTGTTTTTT. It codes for CASSLGQHNEKLFF.

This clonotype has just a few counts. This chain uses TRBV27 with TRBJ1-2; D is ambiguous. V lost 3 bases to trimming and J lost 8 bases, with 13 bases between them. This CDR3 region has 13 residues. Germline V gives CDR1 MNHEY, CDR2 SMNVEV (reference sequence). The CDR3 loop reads CASSFKGDGGYTF. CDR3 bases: TGTGCCAGCAGTTTTAAAGGTGATGGAGGCTACACCTTC.

The CDR3 is CASSPRTGGVGNTIYF. The CDR3 nucleotides read TGTGCCAGCAGCCCTCGGACAGGGGGAGTTGGAAACACCATATATTTT. The chain joins TRBV4-2 to TRBJ1-3; TRBD1 matches at 10 bases. Germline V gives CDR1 LGHNA, CDR2 YNFKEQ. The CDR3 runs to 16 residues. Unmatched junction bases numbered 6, after V lost 4 bases and J lost 3 bases.

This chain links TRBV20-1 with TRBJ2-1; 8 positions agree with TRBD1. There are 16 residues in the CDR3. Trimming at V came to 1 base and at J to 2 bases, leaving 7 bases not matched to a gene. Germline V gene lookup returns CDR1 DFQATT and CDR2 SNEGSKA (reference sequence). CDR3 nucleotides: TGCAGTGCTAGAGTTCCGGGGACAGGCCCCTACAATGAGCAGTTCTTC. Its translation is CSARVPGTGPYNEQFF.

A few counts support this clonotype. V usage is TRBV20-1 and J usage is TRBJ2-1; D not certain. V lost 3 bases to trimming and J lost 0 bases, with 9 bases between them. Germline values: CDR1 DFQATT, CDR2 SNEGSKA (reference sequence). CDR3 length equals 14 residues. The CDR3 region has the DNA TGCAGTGCTAGTGAAGACTCCTCCTACAATGAGCAGTTCTTC. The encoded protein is CSASEDSSYNEQFF.

The chain's CDR3 is CASSLSFGQGGNEQFF. CDR3 nucleotides: TGTGCCAGCAGTTTATCCTTTGGACAGGGGGGGAATGAGCAGTTCTTC. The V gene is TRBV28, the J gene TRBJ2-1, with 10 bases identical to TRBD1. Germline CDR1 reads MDHEN; CDR2 reads SYDVKM. J gave up 7 bases and V 1 base, and 7 bases lay outside the gene matches. There are 16 residues in the CDR3.

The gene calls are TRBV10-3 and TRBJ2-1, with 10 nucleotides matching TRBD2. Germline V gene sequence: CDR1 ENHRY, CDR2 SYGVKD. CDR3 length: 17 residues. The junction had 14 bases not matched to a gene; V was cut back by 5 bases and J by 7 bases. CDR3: CAISSRTSGHTMNEQFF. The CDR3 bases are TGTGCCATCAGTTCCCGGACTAGCGGCCACACCATGAATGAGCAGTTCTTC.

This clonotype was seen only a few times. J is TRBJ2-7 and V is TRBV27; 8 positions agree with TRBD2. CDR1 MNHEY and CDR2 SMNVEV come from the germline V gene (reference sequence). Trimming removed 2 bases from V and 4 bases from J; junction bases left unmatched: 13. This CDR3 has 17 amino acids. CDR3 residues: CASSLLVGRGAMYEQYF. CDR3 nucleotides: TGTGCCAGCAGTTTACTTGTTGGGCGGGGGGCCATGTACGAGCAGTACTTC.

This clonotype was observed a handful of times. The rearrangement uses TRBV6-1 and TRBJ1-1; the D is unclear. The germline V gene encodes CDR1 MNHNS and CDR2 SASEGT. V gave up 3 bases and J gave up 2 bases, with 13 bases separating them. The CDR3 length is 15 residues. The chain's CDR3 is CASSEKSARNTEAFF. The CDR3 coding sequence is TGTGCCAGCAGTGAGAAGAGCGCCAGAAACACTGAAGCTTTCTTT.

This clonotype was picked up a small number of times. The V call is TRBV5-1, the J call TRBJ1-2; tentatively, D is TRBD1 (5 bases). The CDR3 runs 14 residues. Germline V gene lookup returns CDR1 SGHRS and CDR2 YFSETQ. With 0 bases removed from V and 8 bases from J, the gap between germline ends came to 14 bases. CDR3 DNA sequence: TGCGCCAGCAGCTTGGTGGCGTCAGGGAAAGGCTACACCTTC. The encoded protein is CASSLVASGKGYTF.

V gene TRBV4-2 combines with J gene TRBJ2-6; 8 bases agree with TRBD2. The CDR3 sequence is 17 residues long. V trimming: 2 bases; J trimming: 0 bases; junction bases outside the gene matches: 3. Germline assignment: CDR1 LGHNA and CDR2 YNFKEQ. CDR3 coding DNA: TGTGCCAGCAGCCAACTACTAGCGGCCTCTGGGGCCAACGTCCTGACTTTC. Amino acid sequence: CASSQLLAASGANVLTF.

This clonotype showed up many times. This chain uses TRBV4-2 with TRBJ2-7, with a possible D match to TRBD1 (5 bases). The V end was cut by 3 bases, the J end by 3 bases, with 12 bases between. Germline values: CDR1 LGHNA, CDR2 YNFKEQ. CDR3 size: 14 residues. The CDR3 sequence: CASSHKRGSYEQYF. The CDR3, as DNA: TGTGCCAGCAGCCACAAAAGGGGCAGCTACGAGCAGTACTTC.

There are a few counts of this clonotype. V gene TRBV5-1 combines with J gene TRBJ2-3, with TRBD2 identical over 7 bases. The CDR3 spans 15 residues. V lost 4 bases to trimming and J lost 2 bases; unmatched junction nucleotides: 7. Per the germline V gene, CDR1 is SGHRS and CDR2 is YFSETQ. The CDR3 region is CASSGGTIHTDTQYF. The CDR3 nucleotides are TGCGCCAGCAGCGGCGGGACTATCCACACAGATACGCAGTATTTT.

DNA of the CDR3: TGTGCCAGCAGTTTCCCACAGGGTATAGCAACTAATGAAAAACTGTTTTTT. This gives the protein CASSFPQGIATNEKLFF. V usage is TRBV28 and J usage is TRBJ1-4, with D possibly TRBD1 on 6 matching bases. This CDR3 is 17 amino acids long. Between the trimmed V and J ends, which lost 3 bases and 0 bases, there was a span of 14 bases. Germline V gives CDR1 MDHEN, CDR2 SYDVKM.

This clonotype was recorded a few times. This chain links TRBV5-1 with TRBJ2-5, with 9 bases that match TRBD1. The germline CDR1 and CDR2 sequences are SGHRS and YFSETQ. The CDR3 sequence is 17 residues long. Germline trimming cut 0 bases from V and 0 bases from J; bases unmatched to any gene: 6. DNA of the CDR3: TGCGCCAGCAGCTTGGCCTCCGGGACAGGGTACCAAGAGACCCAGTACTTC. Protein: CASSLASGTGYQETQYF.

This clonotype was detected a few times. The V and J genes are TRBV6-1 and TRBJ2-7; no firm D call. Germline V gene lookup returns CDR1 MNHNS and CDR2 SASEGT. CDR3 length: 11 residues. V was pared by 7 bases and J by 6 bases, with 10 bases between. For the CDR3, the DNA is TGTGCCAGCATAGGTTCCGTCGAGCAGTACTTC. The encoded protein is CASIGSVEQYF.

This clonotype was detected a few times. CDR3 in amino acids: CASSLRQGLGSGANVLTF. The CDR3 DNA is TGTGCCAGCAGTTTACGGCAGGGGCTAGGCTCTGGGGCCAACGTCCTGACTTTC. This rearrangement joins TRBV27 to TRBJ2-6, with a possible D match to TRBD1 (6 bases). The CDR3 has 18 residues. Germline V gene lookup returns CDR1 MNHEY and CDR2 SMNVEV (reference sequence). With 2 bases removed from V and 0 bases from J, the gap between germline ends came to 14 bases.

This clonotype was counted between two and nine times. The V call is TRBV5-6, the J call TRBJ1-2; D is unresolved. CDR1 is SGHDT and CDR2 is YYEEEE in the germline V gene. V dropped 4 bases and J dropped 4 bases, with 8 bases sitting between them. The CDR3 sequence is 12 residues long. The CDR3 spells CASSLVAYGYTF. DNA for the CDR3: TGTGCCAGCAGCCTAGTGGCCTATGGCTACACCTTC.

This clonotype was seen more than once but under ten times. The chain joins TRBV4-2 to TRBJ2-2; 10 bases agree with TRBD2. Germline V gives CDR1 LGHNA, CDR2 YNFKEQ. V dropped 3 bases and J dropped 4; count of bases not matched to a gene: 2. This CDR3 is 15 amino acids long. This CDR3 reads CASSQVAGGTGELFF. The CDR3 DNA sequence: TGTGCCAGCAGCCAGGTAGCGGGGGGCACCGGGGAGCTGTTTTTT.

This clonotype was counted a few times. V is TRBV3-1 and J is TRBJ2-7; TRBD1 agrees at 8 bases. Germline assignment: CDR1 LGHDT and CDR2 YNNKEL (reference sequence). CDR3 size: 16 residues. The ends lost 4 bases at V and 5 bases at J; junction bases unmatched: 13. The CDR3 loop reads CASSLGTGDPRHEQYF. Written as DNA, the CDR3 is TGTGCCAGCAGCCTCGGGACAGGCGACCCAAGACACGAGCAGTACTTC.

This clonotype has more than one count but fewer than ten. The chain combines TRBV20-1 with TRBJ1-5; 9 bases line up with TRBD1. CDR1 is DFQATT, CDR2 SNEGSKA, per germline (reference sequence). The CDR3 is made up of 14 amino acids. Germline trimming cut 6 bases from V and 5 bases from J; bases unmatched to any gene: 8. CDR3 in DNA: TGCAGTGCCCAGCCGGGACAGGGCTATCAGCCCCAGCATTTT. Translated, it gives CSAQPGQGYQPQHF.